The T cell receptor (beta chain) described here comes from a study of cytomegalovirus exposure and HLA in healthy donors. Study-level points and caveats: Some TCR beta chains (roughly 160 of them) were listed as cytomegalovirus-associated. Researchers reported in a later analysis that a missense DCLRE1C variant was tied to TCR beta V- and J-gene trimming.

A single count supports this clone. Its antigen is not identified. One junction end does not reproduce the germline sequence, and a read error may be involved. Primers: 60 Vbeta forward and 13 Jbeta reverse. Here immunoSEQ multiplex PCR was the method, and the copy in TCRdb shows in-frame clones only, minus some. Altogether about 120,000 clones are present, about three fifths being singletons, with the ten largest covering more than 8%. Sequencing was carried out using PBMCs. The receptor comes from a man aged 40-55 years in good health and CMV-seropositive.

As DNA, the CDR3 is TGTGCCAGCAGCCCTACGCAAACCGGGACACTGTTCTTC. Translated: CASSPTQTGTLFF. The rearrangement uses TRBV7-3 and TRBJ1-2, with D possibly being TRBD1 (6 bases). The CDR3 is 13 amino acids. Germline-derived CDR1 and CDR2 are SGHTA and FQGTGA.